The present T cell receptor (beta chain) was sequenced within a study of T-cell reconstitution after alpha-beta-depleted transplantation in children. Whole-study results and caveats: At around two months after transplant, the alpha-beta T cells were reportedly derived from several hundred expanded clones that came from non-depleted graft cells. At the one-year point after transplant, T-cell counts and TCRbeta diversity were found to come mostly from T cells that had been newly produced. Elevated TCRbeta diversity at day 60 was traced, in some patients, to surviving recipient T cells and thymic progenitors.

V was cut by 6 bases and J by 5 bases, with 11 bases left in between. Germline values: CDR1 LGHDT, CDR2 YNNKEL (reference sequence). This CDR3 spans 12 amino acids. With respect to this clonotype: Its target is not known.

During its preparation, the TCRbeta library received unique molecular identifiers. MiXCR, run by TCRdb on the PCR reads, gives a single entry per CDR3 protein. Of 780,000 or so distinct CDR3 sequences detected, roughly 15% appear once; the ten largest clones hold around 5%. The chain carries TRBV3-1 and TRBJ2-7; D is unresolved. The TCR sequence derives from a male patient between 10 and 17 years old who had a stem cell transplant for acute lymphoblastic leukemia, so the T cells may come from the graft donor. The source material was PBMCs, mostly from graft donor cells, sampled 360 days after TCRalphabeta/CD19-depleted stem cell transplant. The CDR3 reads CASRAARNEQYF. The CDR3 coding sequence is TGTGCCAGCAGGGCCGCTCGGAACGAGCAGTACTTC.